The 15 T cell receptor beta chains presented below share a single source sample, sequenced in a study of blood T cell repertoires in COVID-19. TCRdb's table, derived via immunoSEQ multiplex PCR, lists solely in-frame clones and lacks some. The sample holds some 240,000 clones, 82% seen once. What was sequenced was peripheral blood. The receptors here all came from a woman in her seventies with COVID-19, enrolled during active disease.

DNA for the CDR3: TGTGCCAGCAGCTGGGGAGATGGCTACACCTTC. Residues: CASSWGDGYTF. This chain uses TRBV5-4 with TRBJ1-2, with no clear D. This CDR3 is 11 amino acids long. CDR1 and CDR2 from the germline V gene are SGHNT and YYREEE (reference sequence). V lost 3 bases, J lost 6 bases, and 6 bases lay in between.

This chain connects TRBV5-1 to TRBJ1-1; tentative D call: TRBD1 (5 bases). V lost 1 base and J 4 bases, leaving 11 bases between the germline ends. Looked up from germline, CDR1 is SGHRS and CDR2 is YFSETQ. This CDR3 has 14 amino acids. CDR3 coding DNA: TGCGCCAGCAGCTTGTTGGGGCCGACCACTGAAGCTTTCTTT. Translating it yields CASSLLGPTTEAFF. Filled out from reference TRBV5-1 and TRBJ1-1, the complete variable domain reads KAGVTQTPRYLIKTRGQQVTLSCSPISGHRSVSWYQQTPGQGLQFLFEYFSETQRNKGNFPGRFSGRQFSNSRSEMNVSTLELGDSALYLCASSLLGPTTEAFFGQGTRLTVV.

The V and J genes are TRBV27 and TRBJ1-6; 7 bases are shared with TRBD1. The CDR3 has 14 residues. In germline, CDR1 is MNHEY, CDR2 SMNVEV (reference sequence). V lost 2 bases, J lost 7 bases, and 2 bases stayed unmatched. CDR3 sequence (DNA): TGTGCCAGCAGTTTACAACAGGGGAATTCACCCCTCCACTTT. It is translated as CASSLQQGNSPLHF.

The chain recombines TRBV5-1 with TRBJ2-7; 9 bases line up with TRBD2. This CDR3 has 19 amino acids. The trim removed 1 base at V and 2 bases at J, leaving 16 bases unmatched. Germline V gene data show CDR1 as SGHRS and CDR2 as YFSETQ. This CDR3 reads CASSLNPGAGGRRAYEQYF. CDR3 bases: TGCGCCAGCAGCTTGAACCCAGGTGCGGGAGGGCGGCGGGCCTACGAGCAGTACTTC.

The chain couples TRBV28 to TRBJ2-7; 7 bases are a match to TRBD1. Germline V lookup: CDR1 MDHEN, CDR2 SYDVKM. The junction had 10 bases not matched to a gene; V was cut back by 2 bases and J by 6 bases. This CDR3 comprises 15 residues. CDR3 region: CASSLRGTVLGEQYF. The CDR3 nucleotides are TGTGCCAGCAGTTTAAGAGGGACAGTCCTTGGCGAGCAGTACTTC.

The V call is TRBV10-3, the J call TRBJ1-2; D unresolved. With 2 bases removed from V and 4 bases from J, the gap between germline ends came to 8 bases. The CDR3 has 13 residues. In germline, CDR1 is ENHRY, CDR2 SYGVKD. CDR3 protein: CAISETVFYGYTF. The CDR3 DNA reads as TGTGCCATCAGTGAGACTGTCTTCTATGGCTACACCTTC.

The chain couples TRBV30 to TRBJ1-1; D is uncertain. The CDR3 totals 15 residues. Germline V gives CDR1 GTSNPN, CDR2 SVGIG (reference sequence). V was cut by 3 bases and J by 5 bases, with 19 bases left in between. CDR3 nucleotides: TGTGCCTGGAGGACCCCGGGGTCCCGGAGGACTGAAGCTTTCTTT. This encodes CAWRTPGSRRTEAFF.

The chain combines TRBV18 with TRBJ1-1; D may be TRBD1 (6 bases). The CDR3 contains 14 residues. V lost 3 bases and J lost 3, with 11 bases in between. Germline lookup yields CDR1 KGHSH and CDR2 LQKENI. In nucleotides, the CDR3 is TGTGCCAGCTCACCTAACAGGGCGGACACTGAAGCTTTCTTT. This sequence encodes CASSPNRADTEAFF.

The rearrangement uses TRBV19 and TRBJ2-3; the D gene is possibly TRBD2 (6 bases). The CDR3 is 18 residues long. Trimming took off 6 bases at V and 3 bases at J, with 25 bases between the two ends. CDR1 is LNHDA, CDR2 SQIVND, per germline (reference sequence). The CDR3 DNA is TGTGCCAGTAGCGCCCTTCGGAGGGGACGAGGTGGTACAGATACGCAGTATTTT. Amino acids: CASSALRRGRGGTDTQYF.

In DNA form, the CDR3 reads TGTGCCAGCAGCCAAGAGAGGGAAGATACGCAGTATTTT. It translates to CASSQEREDTQYF. The gene calls are TRBV16 and TRBJ2-3; TRBD2 might be the D (5 bases). V was shortened by 2 bases and J by 5 bases, with 8 bases between the two germline ends. The CDR3 is 13 amino acids. Per the germline V gene, CDR1 is KGHSY and CDR2 is FQNENV.

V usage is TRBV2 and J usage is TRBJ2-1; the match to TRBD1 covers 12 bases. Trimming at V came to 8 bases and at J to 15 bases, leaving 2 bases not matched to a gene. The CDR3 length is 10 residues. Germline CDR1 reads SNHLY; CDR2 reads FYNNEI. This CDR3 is CASRDRGLFF. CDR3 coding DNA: TGTGCCAGCCGGGACAGGGGGCTGTTCTTC.

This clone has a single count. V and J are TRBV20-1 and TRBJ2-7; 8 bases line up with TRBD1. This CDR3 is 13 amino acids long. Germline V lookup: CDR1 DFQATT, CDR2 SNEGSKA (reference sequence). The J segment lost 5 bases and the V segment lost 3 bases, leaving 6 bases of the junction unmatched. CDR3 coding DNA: TGCAGTGCTAGTGCAGGGGGCAGGAACGAGCAGTACTTC. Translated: CSASAGGRNEQYF.

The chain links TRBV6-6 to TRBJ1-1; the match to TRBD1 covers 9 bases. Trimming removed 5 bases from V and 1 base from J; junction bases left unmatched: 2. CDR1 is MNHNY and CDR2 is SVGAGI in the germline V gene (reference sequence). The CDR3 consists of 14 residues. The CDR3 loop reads CASSRTGENTEAFF. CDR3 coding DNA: TGTGCCAGCAGTAGGACAGGGGAGAACACTGAAGCTTTCTTT.

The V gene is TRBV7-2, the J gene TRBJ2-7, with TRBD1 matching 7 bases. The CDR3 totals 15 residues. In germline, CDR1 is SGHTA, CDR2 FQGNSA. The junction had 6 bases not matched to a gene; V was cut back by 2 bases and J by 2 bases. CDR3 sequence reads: CASSLWDSLTYEQYF. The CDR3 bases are TGTGCCAGCAGCTTATGGGACAGTCTCACCTACGAGCAGTACTTC.

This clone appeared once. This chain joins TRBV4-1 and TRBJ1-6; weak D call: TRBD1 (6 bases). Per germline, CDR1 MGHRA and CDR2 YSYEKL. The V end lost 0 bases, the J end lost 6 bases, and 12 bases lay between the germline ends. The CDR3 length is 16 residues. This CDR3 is CASSQDHGTINSPLHF. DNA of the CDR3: TGCGCCAGCAGCCAAGATCATGGGACAATTAATTCACCCCTCCACTTT.